This passage covers 32 T cell receptor beta chains from one sample sequenced in a study of CD8+ T cells in alopecia areata. Extraction and reverse transcription of RNA yielded cDNA as the sequencing template. TCRdb keeps only in-frame clones here, not all; method: immunoSEQ multiplex PCR. The repertoire has about 92,000 clones, roughly 40% of them found once; the top ten carry 18%. The treatment is: oral pan-JAK inhibitor, 5-10 mg twice daily. Sequenced material: CD8+ T cells sorted from blood, taken at week 24, from a patient treated with tofacitinib. The receptors were gathered from a human donor with alopecia areata.

This clone has more than one count but fewer than ten. The V and J genes are TRBV13 and TRBJ2-7; D gene unclear. Trimming stripped 4 bases from V and 5 bases from J, with 18 bases between. Germline-derived CDR1 and CDR2 are PRHDT and FYEKMQ (reference sequence). This CDR3 has 15 residues. This chain's CDR3 is CASSSRRVPLDEQYF. The CDR3 nucleotides read TGTGCCAGCAGCTCGCGAAGGGTACCCCTGGACGAGCAGTACTTC.

The chain recombines TRBV4-3 with TRBJ2-7, with D tentatively TRBD1 (5 bases). This CDR3 comprises 14 residues. CDR1 and CDR2 from the germline V gene are LGHNA and YSLEER. Trimming took off 1 base at V and 1 base at J, with 8 bases between the two ends. The DNA for the CDR3 is TGCGCCAGCAGCCAAGGGACACTTTCCTACGAGCAGTACTTC. Translating gives CASSQGTLSYEQYF.

The V and J genes are TRBV25-1 and TRBJ1-3, with D possibly TRBD1 on 5 matching bases. This CDR3 has 11 residues. The germline gives CDR1 MGHDK, CDR2 SYGVNS. CDR3 amino acids: CAGTDGNTIYF. In DNA form, the CDR3 reads TGTGCGGGGACTGATGGAAACACCATATATTTT.

The V and J genes are TRBV25-1 and TRBJ1-5; TRBD1 matches 9 bases. With 9 bases clipped from V and 0 bases from J, the junction kept 9 bases outside the gene matches. Germline values: CDR1 MGHDK, CDR2 SYGVNS. The CDR3 is made up of 16 amino acids. CDR3: CARPGQGSFSNQPQHF. The CDR3 DNA is TGTGCCAGGCCGGGACAGGGTTCCTTTAGCAATCAGCCCCAGCATTTT.

V and J are TRBV9 and TRBJ1-5; no firm D call. The CDR3 loop spans 13 amino acids. The germline V and J ends were trimmed by 4 bases and 6 bases, with 11 bases remaining between them. The germline CDR1 and CDR2 sequences are SGDLS and YYNGEE. CDR3 region: CASSLRPGQPQHF. Here the CDR3 DNA reads TGTGCCAGCAGCCTCCGCCCTGGTCAGCCCCAGCATTTT.

This clone was recorded a few times. V is TRBV7-2 and J is TRBJ1-2, with D perhaps TRBD1 (5 bases). The germline V gene encodes CDR1 SGHTA and CDR2 FQGNSA. The CDR3 contains 14 residues. V was clipped by 0 bases and J by 8 bases, with 13 bases between them. The CDR3 loop is CASSLAGRVDGYTF. In DNA, the CDR3 is TGTGCCAGCAGCTTAGCGGGCAGGGTTGACGGCTACACCTTC.

This clone appeared many times. This chain connects TRBV5-1 to TRBJ2-7, with D hard to call. This CDR3 spans 15 amino acids. V was trimmed by 0 bases and J by 3 bases, leaving 13 bases between them. In germline, CDR1 is SGHRS, CDR2 YFSETQ. CDR3 nucleotides: TGCGCCAGCAGCTTGGAGGGATTACTACACTACGAGCAGTACTTC. This sequence encodes CASSLEGLLHYEQYF. Full variable domain (remainder filled in from reference TRBV5-1 and TRBJ2-7): KAGVTQTPRYLIKTRGQQVTLSCSPISGHRSVSWYQQTPGQGLQFLFEYFSETQRNKGNFPGRFSGRQFSNSRSEMNVSTLELGDSALYLCASSLEGLLHYEQYFGPGTRLTVT.

This clone was picked up a small number of times. The chain is built from TRBV4-1 and TRBJ2-6, with D perhaps TRBD2 (5 bases). Germline CDR1 MGHRA, CDR2 YSYEKL. The CDR3 loop spans 13 amino acids. Deletions cut 7 bases from V and 2 bases from J, with 6 bases between. The CDR3 DNA sequence: TGCGCCAGCAAGGGAGCTGGGGCCAACGTCCTGACTTTC. Encoded protein: CASKGAGANVLTF.

The chain employs TRBV30 and TRBJ2-2; D not certain. Germline lookup yields CDR1 GTSNPN and CDR2 SVGIG (reference sequence). The V end was cut by 0 bases, the J end by 4 bases, with 9 bases between. The CDR3 contains 14 residues. The CDR3 DNA is TGTGCCTGGAGTGTCGGACGGAGCACCGGGGAGCTGTTTTTT. The encoded protein is CAWSVGRSTGELFF.

This clone appeared a few times. V and J are TRBV4-1 and TRBJ2-1, with D possibly matching TRBD2 (5 bases). Trimming removed 5 bases at V and 8 bases at J, with 10 bases between. From germline, CDR1 is MGHRA and CDR2 YSYEKL. The CDR3 covers 12 residues. DNA for the CDR3: TGCGCCAGCAGCGGACTGCACGATGAGCAGTTCTTC. It codes for CASSGLHDEQFF.

This clone has more than one count but fewer than ten. The chain links TRBV29-1 to TRBJ2-2, with D maybe TRBD1 (6 bases). This CDR3 has 13 residues. V was clipped by 6 bases and J by 1 base, with 9 bases between them. Germline V gene sequence: CDR1 SQVTM, CDR2 ANQGSEA. Here the CDR3 DNA reads TGCAGCGTCAGACAGGAGAACACCGGGGAGCTGTTTTTT. It specifies CSVRQENTGELFF.

J is TRBJ2-7 and V is TRBV30; D call uncertain. This CDR3 comprises 13 residues. V was clipped by 2 bases and J by 3 bases, with 11 bases between them. Germline CDR1 GTSNPN, CDR2 SVGIG (reference sequence). The CDR3: CAWSWAPNYEQYF. CDR3 sequence (DNA): TGTGCCTGGAGTTGGGCACCGAACTACGAGCAGTACTTC.

This clone was found a few times. J is TRBJ1-5 and V is TRBV7-2, with D hard to call. The V end was cut by 3 bases, the J end by 3 bases, with 12 bases between. Looked up from germline, CDR1 is SGHTA and CDR2 is FQGNSA. The CDR3 covers 15 residues. CDR3 bases: TGTGCCAGCAGCTTGAATTTGGGAGACAATCAGCCCCAGCATTTT. This codes for CASSLNLGDNQPQHF.

This rearrangement joins TRBV6-6 to TRBJ2-2; weak D call: TRBD1 (6 bases). From germline, CDR1 is MNHNY and CDR2 SVGAGI (reference sequence). This CDR3 comprises 15 residues. The germline V and J ends were trimmed by 4 bases and 0 bases, with 9 bases remaining between them. The CDR3 loop reads CASSLGATNTGELFF. CDR3 nucleotide sequence: TGTGCCAGCAGTTTGGGGGCAACGAACACCGGGGAGCTGTTTTTT.

This sequence joins TRBV2 and TRBJ2-1; 10 bases agree with TRBD2. Trimming cost V 1 base and J 6 bases; bases outside gene matches: 6. This CDR3 is 16 amino acids long. Germline-derived CDR1 and CDR2 are SNHLY and FYNNEI. The CDR3 sequence is CASSEGGLAGVNEQFF. For the CDR3, the DNA is TGTGCCAGCAGTGAAGGGGGTCTAGCGGGAGTCAATGAGCAGTTCTTC.

In regard to this clone: Other nucleotide sequences in the sample specify the same CDR3. The chain joins TRBV5-1 to TRBJ1-1, with D unresolved. Per the germline V gene, CDR1 is SGHRS and CDR2 is YFSETQ. The CDR3 length is 12 residues. Trimming removed 0 bases at V and 5 bases at J, with 5 bases between. CDR3 sequence (DNA): TGCGCCAGCAGCTTGGGGGATACTGAAGCTTTCTTT. Amino acid sequence: CASSLGDTEAFF.

This clone occurred a few times. This chain links TRBV29-1 with TRBJ2-7; no definite D call. V lost 4 bases and J 7 bases, leaving 14 bases between the germline ends. This CDR3 has 12 residues. The germline V gene has CDR1 SQVTM and CDR2 ANQGSEA. The chain's CDR3 is CSVVAVAKEQYF. The CDR3 DNA reads as TGCAGCGTTGTGGCAGTTGCTAAGGAGCAGTACTTC.

In its sample, this clone was seen a few times. The chain couples TRBV7-9 to TRBJ1-4; the D is unclear. V dropped 5 bases and J dropped 5 bases, with 9 bases sitting between them. The CDR3 is 13 residues long. The germline V gene has CDR1 SEHNR and CDR2 FQNEAQ (reference sequence). The CDR3 here is CASSDTRNEKLFF. The CDR3 DNA is TGTGCCAGCAGCGACACAAGGAATGAAAAACTGTTTTTT.

The chain joins TRBV30 to TRBJ2-5; D may be TRBD2 (6 bases). The tail of the sequence fits TRBJ2-7 better, so the J call may be wrong. Germline assignment: CDR1 GTSNPN and CDR2 SVGIG (reference sequence). The CDR3 loop spans 14 amino acids. The DNA for the CDR3 is TGTGCCTGGAGTGTAAACCTCATCGGGGGCGAGCAGTACTTC. Residues: CAWSVNLIGGEQYF.

The V and J genes are TRBV5-1 and TRBJ2-1, with 9 bases that match TRBD2. Germline CDR1 and CDR2: SGHRS and YFSETQ. J gave up 7 bases and V 0 bases, and 14 bases lay outside the gene matches. The CDR3 spans 18 residues. The DNA for the CDR3 is TGCGCCAGCAGCTTGGAAGGTAGCGGGAGAGCTTCGCGAAATGAGCAGTTCTTC. Its translation is CASSLEGSGRASRNEQFF. The complete variable domain, with remaining parts taken from reference TRBV5-1 and TRBJ2-1, reads KAGVTQTPRYLIKTRGQQVTLSCSPISGHRSVSWYQQTPGQGLQFLFEYFSETQRNKGNFPGRFSGRQFSNSRSEMNVSTLELGDSALYLCASSLEGSGRASRNEQFFGPGTRLTVL.

This clone was observed a few times. V and J are TRBV7-3 and TRBJ1-5; D is unresolved. Germline V gives CDR1 SGHTA, CDR2 FQGTGA. V was shortened by 5 bases and J by 0 bases, with 11 bases between the two germline ends. The CDR3 runs 15 residues. The CDR3 sequence: CASSETGYSNQPQHF. The CDR3 DNA sequence: TGTGCCAGCAGCGAAACGGGTTATAGCAATCAGCCCCAGCATTTT.

This rearrangement joins TRBV2 to TRBJ2-7; 10 positions agree with TRBD2. The CDR3 extends over 15 amino acids. The V and J ends lost 2 bases and 1 base, in that order; junction bases with no gene match: 2. Germline CDR1 SNHLY, CDR2 FYNNEI. CDR3 in amino acids: CASSEPAGGSYEQYF. In DNA form, the CDR3 reads TGTGCCAGCAGTGAACCAGCGGGAGGGTCCTACGAGCAGTACTTC. The full variable domain, with the rest looked up from reference TRBV2 and TRBJ2-7, is EPEVTQTPSHQVTQMGQEVILRCVPISNHLYFYWYRQILGQKVEFLVSFYNNEISEKSEIFDDQFSVERPDGSNFTLKIRSTKLEDSAMYFCASSEPAGGSYEQYFGPGTRLTVT.

This chain joins TRBV7-2 and TRBJ2-1; 7 bases line up with TRBD2. The V gene's germline CDR1 is SGHTA and CDR2 FQGNSA. J gave up 5 bases and V 0 bases, and 7 bases lay outside the gene matches. CDR3 length: 16 amino acids. The CDR3 region is CASSLARTSHDNEQFF. CDR3 nucleotide sequence: TGTGCCAGCAGCTTAGCGAGGACTAGTCACGACAATGAGCAGTTCTTC. The entire variable domain, with the rest obtained from reference TRBV7-2 and TRBJ2-1, is as follows: GAGVSQSPSNKVTEKGKDVELRCDPISGHTALYWYRQSLGQGLEFLIYFQGNSAPDKSGLPSDRFSAERTGGSVSTLTIQRTQQEDSAVYLCASSLARTSHDNEQFFGPGTRLTVL.

The V and J genes are TRBV14 and TRBJ2-1, with 9 bases lining up with TRBD2. The CDR3 runs 17 residues. Per germline, CDR1 SGHDN and CDR2 FVKESK. Trimming removed 0 bases from V and 6 bases from J; junction bases left unmatched: 9. The CDR3 coding sequence is TGTGCCAGCAGCCAAGACCCCGGGACTAGCAGATCCAATGAGCAGTTCTTC. It encodes CASSQDPGTSRSNEQFF.

This clone was recorded only once. The gene calls are TRBV5-4 and TRBJ1-1; no definite D call. The CDR3 loop spans 12 amino acids. CDR1 is SGHNT and CDR2 is YYREEE in the germline V gene (reference sequence). V was trimmed by 2 bases and J by 5 bases, leaving 7 bases between them. The CDR3, as DNA: TGTGCCAGCAGCTTACTCCGGACTGAAGCTTTCTTT. It translates to CASSLLRTEAFF.

The CDR3 reads CASSSRPGQSSYEQYF. The DNA of the CDR3 is TGCGCCAGCAGCTCCAGGCCGGGACAGAGCTCCTACGAGCAGTACTTC. The chain joins TRBV5-1 to TRBJ2-7; 7 bases are a match to TRBD1. The germline CDR1 and CDR2 sequences are SGHRS and YFSETQ. The ends lost 3 bases at V and 0 bases at J; junction bases unmatched: 9. The CDR3 totals 16 residues.

This clone was counted only a few times. V gene TRBV30 combines with J gene TRBJ2-3; possible D gene TRBD2, 6 bases. The CDR3 sequence is 14 residues long. Germline V gene lookup returns CDR1 GTSNPN and CDR2 SVGIG (reference sequence). Deletions cut 0 bases from V and 0 bases from J, with 7 bases between. CDR3 DNA sequence: TGTGCCTGGAGTGTAGGGACTAGCACAGATACGCAGTATTTT. Translation: CAWSVGTSTDTQYF. The full variable domain, completed using reference TRBV30 and TRBJ2-3, is SQTIHQWPATLVQPVGSPLSLECTVEGTSNPNLYWYRQAAGRGLQLLFYSVGIGQISSEVPQNLSASRPQDRQFILSSKKLLLSDSGFYLCAWSVGTSTDTQYFGPGTRLTVL.

The V call is TRBV11-2, the J call TRBJ2-3; 10 bases agree with TRBD2. The trim removed 5 bases at V and 4 bases at J, leaving 9 bases unmatched. There are 16 residues in the CDR3. CDR1 is SGHAT, CDR2 FQNNGV, per germline. CDR3 region: CASSQLAGDSPDTQYF. CDR3 DNA: TGTGCCAGCAGCCAGCTAGCGGGAGATTCGCCAGATACGCAGTATTTT.

This clone was picked up a small number of times. The chain recombines TRBV27 with TRBJ1-2; 10 nucleotides align to TRBD1. With V trimmed by 3 bases and J by 5 bases, 3 bases remained unmatched. The CDR3 is 14 residues long. Germline-derived CDR1 and CDR2 are MNHEY and SMNVEV (reference sequence). The CDR3: CASSLGQGTYGYTF. The CDR3 coding sequence is TGTGCCAGCAGTTTGGGACAGGGGACGTATGGCTACACCTTC.

This sequence joins TRBV2 and TRBJ2-7, with 7 bases identical to TRBD2. The trim removed 6 bases at V and 3 bases at J, leaving 5 bases unmatched. The CDR3 is made up of 13 amino acids. From germline, CDR1 is SNHLY and CDR2 FYNNEI. CDR3 coding DNA: TGTGCCAGCAGGGGAGGGAGCGGCTACGAGCAGTACTTC. Amino acid sequence: CASRGGSGYEQYF. The full variable domain, rest sourced from reference TRBV2 and TRBJ2-7, is EPEVTQTPSHQVTQMGQEVILRCVPISNHLYFYWYRQILGQKVEFLVSFYNNEISEKSEIFDDQFSVERPDGSNFTLKIRSTKLEDSAMYFCASRGGSGYEQYFGPGTRLTVT.

The V and J genes are TRBV4-1 and TRBJ1-2; a possible D gene is TRBD1 (6 bases). The ends were cut back, 0 bases at V and 7 bases at J, with 21 bases in the middle. The V gene's germline CDR1 is MGHRA and CDR2 YSYEKL. The length of the CDR3 is 17 residues. The CDR3 nucleotides read TGCGCCAGCAGCCAAGATCGGACTAGGCGACAGGTGGCTGGCTACACCTTC. This encodes CASSQDRTRRQVAGYTF.

The chain links TRBV9 to TRBJ2-3; 10 bases map to TRBD1. Germline V gives CDR1 SGDLS, CDR2 YYNGEE. The CDR3 runs 17 residues. With V trimmed by 3 bases and J by 0 bases, 7 bases remained unmatched. The CDR3 bases are TGTGCCAGCAGCGCTAACGCGGGACAGGGGAGCACAGATACGCAGTATTTT. It encodes CASSANAGQGSTDTQYF.